Detailed here is one T cell receptor beta chain. The antigen is not known. Trimming stripped 0 bases from V and 8 bases from J, with 14 bases between. The V gene's germline CDR1 is LNHDA and CDR2 SQIVND (reference sequence). The length of the CDR3 is 15 residues. The source of the sample is a study of cytomegalovirus exposure and HLA in healthy donors. General study findings and limits: Association of a missense DCLRE1C variant with TCR beta V- and J-gene trimming was reported in a later analysis. Reportedly, a later analysis found an Asian-associated ancestry cluster had fewer N-insertions than the approximately 670-donor mean. Presence/absence analyses treated sequencing depth as roughly uniform across donors.

PCR amplification relied on 60 Vbeta primers (plus 13 Jbeta primers). Profiling relied on immunoSEQ multiplex PCR, and the TCRdb table lists in-frame clones only, not all of them. The sample has about 200,000 clones, less than 80% seen once. Source material: PBMCs. The receptor was isolated from a girl aged 2 to 9 in good health and CMV-seronegative. This chain connects TRBV19 to TRBJ1-5; possibly TRBD1 for D (5 bases). The CDR3 region is CASSIDPDGGKPQHF. In DNA, the CDR3 is TGTGCCAGTAGTATAGACCCGGACGGGGGGAAGCCCCAGCATTTT.